This T cell receptor (beta chain) is drawn from a study of blood T cell repertoires in COVID-19. The V end lost 2 bases, the J end lost 0 bases, and 15 bases lay between the germline ends. Germline V gene lookup returns CDR1 SGHRS and CDR2 YFSETQ. The CDR3 is 18 residues long. Repertoires were generated with immunoSEQ multiplex PCR, while TCRdb's copy carries only in-frame clones and drops some. The data show about 74,000 clones, approximately 80% seen once. The source is a human donor in a cohort sampled during active COVID-19. The J gene is TRBJ2-6, the V gene TRBV5-1; the D gene is possibly TRBD2 (7 bases). The source material was peripheral blood. CDR3 region: CASSLTGGPASGANVLTF. CDR3 nucleotides: TGCGCCAGCAGCTTAACGGGGGGCCCTGCCTCTGGGGCCAACGTCCTGACTTTC.